These 10 T cell receptor beta chains were all obtained from the same sample, sequenced in a study of a mutant IDH1 vaccine in newly diagnosed glioma. Repertoires were generated with immunoSEQ multiplex PCR, while TCRdb's copy carries only in-frame clones and drops some. The repertoire includes about 56,000 clones, approximately 75% of them detected once, and 5.3% sits in the top ten. Sample time point: week 47, end of study. It was 300 ug of mutant IDH1 20-mer peptide that made up each vaccine dose, given with topical imiquimod. These receptors are not linked to any known antigen. The sequencing used PBMCs, collected from a glioma patient whose treatment included an IDH1 peptide vaccine. These TCRs come from a man aged 45-65 years with glioma.

This rearrangement joins TRBV5-1 to TRBJ2-6; D is undetermined. In germline, CDR1 is SGHRS, CDR2 YFSETQ. This CDR3 has 14 amino acids. V was clipped by 3 bases and J by 0 bases, with 4 bases between them. The CDR3 DNA follows: TGCGCCAGCAGCTCGAGCTCTGGGGCCAACGTCCTGACTTTC. Encoded protein: CASSSSSGANVLTF.

V is TRBV27 and J is TRBJ1-4, with D hard to call. CDR1 is MNHEY, CDR2 SMNVEV, per germline (reference sequence). V was cut by 4 bases and J by 5 bases, with 11 bases left in between. CDR3 length: 14 residues. Here the CDR3 reads CASSSRNFNEKLFF. Here the CDR3 DNA reads TGTGCCAGCAGTTCCAGGAATTTCAATGAAAAACTGTTTTTT.

This chain uses TRBV6-6 with TRBJ1-5, with D unclear. This CDR3 is 11 amino acids long. V lost 6 bases, J lost 12 bases, and 12 bases lay in between. CDR1 MNHNY and CDR2 SVGAGI come from the germline V gene (reference sequence). CDR3 protein: CASSSAHYQHF. The CDR3 nucleotides are TGTGCCAGCAGCTCCGCGCATTACCAGCATTTT.

This clone showed up just once. The gene calls are TRBV5-1 and TRBJ2-3, with TRBD2 identical over 13 bases. CDR1 is SGHRS and CDR2 is YFSETQ in the germline V gene. The CDR3 totals 16 residues. V lost 2 bases and J lost 5; bases outside the gene matches: 5. CDR3 nucleotides: TGCGCCAGCAGCTTACTAGCGGGGGGGCGGGGAGATACGCAGTATTTT. It specifies CASSLLAGGRGDTQYF.

The chain is built from TRBV9 and TRBJ1-2; 9 nucleotides align to TRBD1. Trimming removed 4 bases from V and 0 bases from J; junction bases left unmatched: 7. The CDR3 loop spans 16 amino acids. Germline CDR1 SGDLS, CDR2 YYNGEE. CDR3 sequence (DNA): TGTGCCAGCAGCCTAGGACAGGGGCTGACTAACTATGGCTACACCTTC. As protein: CASSLGQGLTNYGYTF.

The chain has TRBV5-1 and TRBJ2-5; 8 bases fit TRBD1. The CDR3 contains 14 residues. V shed 4 bases, J shed 3 bases, and the junction held 5 bases outside the gene matches. Germline lookup yields CDR1 SGHRS and CDR2 YFSETQ. The DNA for the CDR3 is TGCGCCAGCAGCATCGGACAGGGAAAAGAGACCCAGTACTTC. It yields the protein CASSIGQGKETQYF.

V is TRBV2 and J is TRBJ1-5; 7 bases are a match to TRBD1. Trimming took 6 bases from V and 1 from J; bases not matched to a gene: 6. The CDR3 has 15 amino acids. Germline V CDR1 and CDR2: SNHLY, FYNNEI. The CDR3 loop reads CASSEDRRSNQPQHF. CDR3 DNA sequence: TGTGCCAGCAGCGAGGACAGGAGAAGCAATCAGCCCCAGCATTTT.

The rearrangement links TRBV6-5 to TRBJ1-5; maybe TRBD1 (6 bases). The length of the CDR3 is 12 residues. V was cut by 6 bases and J by 4 bases, with 7 bases left in between. CDR1 is MNHEY and CDR2 is SVGAGI in the germline V gene. The CDR3 is CASRTGNQPQHF. DNA for the CDR3: TGTGCCAGCAGAACAGGGAATCAGCCCCAGCATTTT.

This chain links TRBV4-1 with TRBJ2-1; 11 nucleotides match TRBD2. Germline V gene lookup returns CDR1 MGHRA and CDR2 YSYEKL. J gave up 8 bases and V 2 bases, and 14 bases lay outside the gene matches. The CDR3 has 18 residues. This CDR3 is CASSQTAFGSGGADEQFF. The CDR3 nucleotides read TGCGCCAGCAGCCAAACTGCCTTCGGTAGCGGGGGGGCCGATGAGCAGTTCTTC.

The J gene is TRBJ2-5, the V gene TRBV7-9; the match to TRBD2 covers 7 bases. Germline CDR1 is SEHNR and CDR2 is FQNEAQ (reference sequence). The trim removed 4 bases at V and 0 bases at J, leaving 8 bases unmatched. The CDR3 consists of 16 residues. This CDR3 is CASSSRVGGNQETQYF. The CDR3 nucleotides read TGTGCCAGCAGCTCCCGGGTGGGGGGGAACCAAGAGACCCAGTACTTC. The full variable domain, its missing parts supplied by reference TRBV7-9 and TRBJ2-5, is DTGVSQNPRHKITKRGQNVTFRCDPISEHNRLYWYRQTLGQGPEFLTYFQNEAQLEKSRLLSDRFSAERPKGSFSTLEIQRTEQGDSAMYLCASSSRVGGNQETQYFGPGTRLLVL.